The 25 T cell receptor beta chains given below trace back to one sample, sequenced in a study of blood T cell repertoires in COVID-19. Assay: immunoSEQ multiplex PCR; the TCRdb copy retains only in-frame clones and omits some. The sample shows a few hundred thousand clones, roughly 80% of them seen only once. Sequencing was done on a sample of peripheral blood. The source of these receptors is a human donor in a cohort sampled during active COVID-19.

This chain links TRBV11-3 with TRBJ2-1; D gene ambiguous. The CDR3 is made up of 12 amino acids. V was shortened by 4 bases and J by 5 bases, with 6 bases between the two germline ends. The germline V gene has CDR1 SGHNT and CDR2 YENEEA. In nucleotides, the CDR3 is TGTGCCAGCAGCTCGGTCAACAATGAGCAGTTCTTC. It is translated as CASSSVNNEQFF.

The chain is built from TRBV6-2 or TRBV6-3 and TRBJ2-7; 10 nucleotides align to TRBD1. V shed 5 bases and J 5 bases; nucleotides not matched to a gene: 6. The germline CDR1 and CDR2 sequences are MNHEY and SVGEGT. CDR3 length: 14 residues. As DNA, the CDR3 is TGTGCCAGCAGTAGACAGGGGGCTTCTCACGAGCAGTACTTC. Residues: CASSRQGASHEQYF.

A single count supports this clone. V usage is TRBV9 and J usage is TRBJ2-5, with 8 nucleotides matching TRBD1. Germline CDR1 reads SGDLS; CDR2 reads YYNGEE. The CDR3 runs 13 residues. The trim removed 2 bases at V and 7 bases at J, leaving 4 bases unmatched. The CDR3 here is CASSVGQGGTQYF. The CDR3 coding sequence is TGTGCCAGCAGCGTCGGACAGGGAGGGACCCAGTACTTC.

The chain carries TRBV28 and TRBJ2-7; TRBD2 agrees at 13 bases. CDR3 length: 15 amino acids. The germline CDR1 and CDR2 sequences are MDHEN and SYDVKM. After removal of 1 base from V and 9 bases from J, the junction contained 6 bases not matched to a gene. CDR3 protein: CASSLSGTSGARQYF. CDR3 bases: TGTGCCAGCAGTTTATCCGGGACTAGCGGGGCCCGGCAGTACTTC.

The chain is built from TRBV7-3 and TRBJ1-1; D may be TRBD1 (5 bases). The CDR3 is made up of 13 amino acids. Looked up from germline, CDR1 is SGHTA and CDR2 is FQGTGA. Trimming removed 0 bases from V and 4 bases from J, with 6 bases in between. Written as DNA, the CDR3 is TGTGCCAGCAGCTTAACACAGGCCACTGAAGCTTTCTTT. Translation gives CASSLTQATEAFF.

The rearrangement joins TRBV4-1 to TRBJ2-5; D uncertain. The CDR3 is made up of 14 amino acids. Germline V gene data show CDR1 as MGHRA and CDR2 as YSYEKL. V shed 4 bases and J shed 5 bases, with 14 bases lying between them. In nucleotides, the CDR3 is TGCGCCAGCAGCCCCCTACTCGGTACGGAGACCCAGTACTTC. Its protein is CASSPLLGTETQYF.

This sequence joins TRBV19 and TRBJ1-5; D is unresolved. This CDR3 is 16 amino acids long. Germline lookup yields CDR1 LNHDA and CDR2 SQIVND (reference sequence). Trimming removed 7 bases from V and 0 bases from J, with 16 bases in between. The CDR3 nucleotides are TGTGCCAGTAATACCCAGGCGTTCCTTAGCAATCAGCCCCAGCATTTT. Amino acid sequence: CASNTQAFLSNQPQHF.

The chain joins TRBV6-2 or TRBV6-3 to TRBJ2-1; TRBD2 aligns across 13 bases. The ends lost 0 bases at V and 8 bases at J; junction bases unmatched: 7. Germline V CDR1 and CDR2: MNHEY, SVGEGT. The CDR3 has 17 amino acids. The DNA for the CDR3 is TGTGCCAGCAGTTACTCGCGGACTAGCGGGAGAGGCTATGAGCAGTTCTTC. Its translation: CASSYSRTSGRGYEQFF.

This clone showed up just a few times. V and J are TRBV7-3 and TRBJ2-7; tentative D call: TRBD1 (6 bases). V lost 9 bases and J lost 5, with 11 bases in between. CDR3 size: 11 residues. The germline gives CDR1 SGHTA, CDR2 FQGTGA. The CDR3 region has the DNA TGTGCCAGAAACAGGGTCCACGAGCAGTACTTC. Protein: CARNRVHEQYF.

This clone was observed once. At the DNA level, this CDR3 is encoded by other sequences in the same sample as well. This chain connects TRBV24-1 to TRBJ2-1; D remains unclear. In germline, CDR1 is KGHDR, CDR2 SFDVKD. This CDR3 has 16 amino acids. V lost 1 base to trimming and J lost 0 bases, with 9 bases between them. The CDR3 here is CATSDLAASSYNEQFF. The CDR3, as DNA: TGTGCCACCAGTGATTTAGCCGCTAGCTCCTACAATGAGCAGTTCTTC.

The V call is TRBV6-1, the J call TRBJ1-1; D is unresolved. The germline V gene has CDR1 MNHNS and CDR2 SASEGT. The ends were cut back, 2 bases at V and 5 bases at J, with 12 bases in the middle. The CDR3 is 14 amino acids. The CDR3 DNA reads TGTGCCAGCAGTGAATTTCTATGGAGTACTGAAGCTTTCTTT. Translated, it gives CASSEFLWSTEAFF.

The rearrangement links TRBV5-5 to TRBJ1-1; no clear D gene. Trimming removed 3 bases at V and 0 bases at J, with 9 bases between. This CDR3 has 14 residues. The V gene's germline CDR1 is SGHKS and CDR2 YYEKEE (reference sequence). Written as DNA, the CDR3 is TGTGCCAGCAGCTACGACGGGATGAACACTGAAGCTTTCTTT. It encodes CASSYDGMNTEAFF.

The chain has TRBV6-5 and TRBJ2-7, with TRBD1 matching over 8 bases. The CDR3 is made up of 13 amino acids. J gave up 3 bases and V 6 bases, and 4 bases lay outside the gene matches. Germline V gives CDR1 MNHEY, CDR2 SVGAGI. The DNA for the CDR3 is TGTGCCAGCAGGGCAGGGGGCGGCTACGAGCAGTACTTC. Translating gives CASRAGGGYEQYF.

V usage is TRBV29-1 and J usage is TRBJ2-1; 9 bases match TRBD2. Losses at the gene ends were 8 bases for V and 6 bases for J; bases not matched to a gene: 11. The CDR3 runs to 14 residues. The germline V gene has CDR1 SQVTM and CDR2 ANQGSEA. The CDR3 loop is CSQKGAGGFNEQFF. The CDR3, as DNA: TGCAGCCAGAAAGGGGCGGGAGGGTTCAATGAGCAGTTCTTC.

The J gene is TRBJ2-4, the V gene TRBV27; the D gene is possibly TRBD1 (6 bases). The CDR3 sequence is 14 residues long. From germline, CDR1 is MNHEY and CDR2 SMNVEV (reference sequence). Trimming removed 3 bases from V and 7 bases from J, with 13 bases in between. Here the CDR3 reads CASSFDRLGNIQYF. DNA of the CDR3: TGTGCCAGCAGTTTCGACAGGTTGGGGAACATTCAGTACTTC.

The rearrangement links TRBV6-5 to TRBJ2-7, with 7 bases that match TRBD1. The CDR3 has 13 amino acids. Germline trimming cut 2 bases from V and 7 bases from J; bases unmatched to any gene: 5. Germline V lookup: CDR1 MNHEY, CDR2 SVGAGI. The CDR3 coding sequence is TGTGCCAGCAGTTACCTTCCAGGGGGTGAGCAGTACTTC. Residues: CASSYLPGGEQYF.

This rearrangement joins TRBV13 to TRBJ2-5, with TRBD2 matching 14 bases. From germline, CDR1 is PRHDT and CDR2 FYEKMQ (reference sequence). J was trimmed by 4 bases and V by 3 bases; bases with no gene match: 10. The CDR3 is 18 residues long. Written as DNA, the CDR3 is TGTGCCAGCAGCTTTCCCGAAAGACTAGCGGGAGGGCCAGAGACCCAGTACTTC. It encodes CASSFPERLAGGPETQYF.

The chain links TRBV19 to TRBJ1-2, with 7 bases matching TRBD1. The ends lost 6 bases at V and 5 bases at J; junction bases unmatched: 6. Germline V CDR1 and CDR2: LNHDA, SQIVND (reference sequence). There are 13 residues in the CDR3. The CDR3 DNA sequence: TGTGCCAGTAGCAGGGGGTCCGGGTATGGCTACACCTTC. It specifies CASSRGSGYGYTF.

The rearrangement joins TRBV28 to TRBJ1-4; no clear D gene. The germline V gene has CDR1 MDHEN and CDR2 SYDVKM. The CDR3 extends over 15 amino acids. V was trimmed by 2 bases and J by 2 bases, leaving 9 bases between them. The CDR3 DNA reads TGTGCCAGCAGTTTAAGCTGGGCTACTAATGAAAAACTGTTTTTT. Translating it yields CASSLSWATNEKLFF.

This clone was observed a few times. The rearrangement joins TRBV5-4 to TRBJ2-6, with TRBD1 as a possible D gene (5 bases). Germline V lookup: CDR1 SGHNT, CDR2 YYREEE (reference sequence). Trimming cost V 2 bases and J 5 bases, with 8 bases left between them. The CDR3 has 14 amino acids. This CDR3 is CASSLPGWANVLTF. For the CDR3, the DNA is TGTGCCAGCAGCTTACCAGGGTGGGCCAACGTCCTGACTTTC.

The chain has TRBV5-8 and TRBJ1-1; D not certain. CDR1 is SGHTS, CDR2 YDEGEE, per germline. The CDR3 sequence is 13 residues long. Trimming left V 0 bases short and J 1 base short, with 4 bases between. The CDR3 DNA is TGTGCCAGCAGCTTGGTAAAGAACACTGAAGCTTTCTTT. This sequence encodes CASSLVKNTEAFF.

This clone was observed a single time. A junction boundary mismatches the germline segment, possibly from a read error. This sample includes further DNA sequences coding for the same CDR3. The CDR3 sequence is CASRTTGNQPQHF. Here the CDR3 DNA reads TGTGCCAGCAGAACGACGGGAAATCAGCCTCAGCATTTT. The chain links TRBV28 to TRBJ1-5; D is undetermined. This CDR3 is built from 13 residues. CDR1 is MDHEN and CDR2 is SYDVKM in the germline V gene.

This chain uses TRBV19 with TRBJ1-1; TRBD1 matches at 8 bases. The CDR3 is 15 amino acids. The germline gives CDR1 LNHDA, CDR2 SQIVND (reference sequence). V lost 4 bases to trimming and J lost 5 bases; unmatched junction nucleotides: 9. The chain's CDR3 is CASSSPGQARTEAFF. CDR3 nucleotide sequence: TGTGCCAGTAGTAGCCCGGGACAGGCACGAACTGAAGCTTTCTTT. Filled out from reference TRBV19 and TRBJ1-1, the complete variable domain reads DGGITQSPKYLFRKEGQNVTLSCEQNLNHDAMYWYRQDPGQGLRLIYYSQIVNDFQKGDIAEGYSVSREKKESFPLTVTSAQKNPTAFYLCASSSPGQARTEAFFGQGTRLTVV.

The chain recombines TRBV7-2 with TRBJ1-1, with D unclear. This CDR3 is built from 13 residues. CDR1 is SGHTA and CDR2 is FQGNSA in the germline V gene. V was cut by 5 bases and J by 2 bases, with 9 bases left in between. CDR3 region: CASSHTFNTEAFF. Here the CDR3 DNA reads TGTGCCAGCAGCCACACCTTTAACACTGAAGCTTTCTTT.

J is TRBJ1-3 and V is TRBV3-1 (or the pseudogene TRBV3-2); D gene ambiguous. The germline gives CDR1 LGHDT, CDR2 YNNKEL (reference sequence). The CDR3 covers 15 residues. V lost 6 bases and J 0 bases, leaving 12 bases between the germline ends. The CDR3 nucleotides are TGTGCCAGCAGTACAGTACGGGGCTCTGGAAACACCATATATTTT. It translates to CASSTVRGSGNTIYF.